This T cell receptor beta chain derives from a study of blood T cells in healthy people across ages. The CDR3 loop spans 15 amino acids. Germline V gene lookup returns CDR1 MNHEY and CDR2 SVGEGT. V lost 4 bases and J lost 4, with 14 bases in between. With a J-beta primer mix and a sample-barcoded 5' primer, a second PCR ran about 6 to 11 cycles. TCRdb fed the 5' RACE reads into MiXCR, producing one record per CDR3 protein. The data contain hundreds of thousands of distinct CDR3 sequences, over 45% of them singletons. This clonotype was seen just once. The chain uses TRBV6-2 or TRBV6-3 and TRBJ2-1, with D perhaps TRBD1 (6 bases). Sequencing was done on a sample of blood. This receptor was identified in a man in his thirties or forties in good health. The chain's CDR3 is CASSSPARGYNEQFF. Here the CDR3 DNA reads TGTGCCAGCAGTTCACCAGCGAGGGGGTACAATGAGCAGTTCTTC.